These T cell receptor beta chains were read from a single sample in a study of T cell repertoires in cytomegalovirus infection. A single record per CDR3 protein comes from TCRdb applying MiXCR to the reads. Of 450,000 to 550,000 distinct CDR3 sequences listed, about 15% are singletons. Sequenced sample: CD8+ T cells from PBMCs. The receptors shown here come from a human donor in good health (CMV status not recorded). Some clones in this sample may be carry-over from other donors' samples. The CDR3 runs from the conserved cysteine through the conserved F or W. Each record gives: V gene, CDR3 protein.

V: TRBV12-3/TRBV12-4; CDR3: CASSLGLAGVADTQYF
V: TRBV7-9; CDR3: CASSTQGASTEAFF
V: TRBV20-1; CDR3: CSATDTFMNTEAFF
V: TRBV7-8; CDR3: CASSLTGTSGSTDTTYF
V: TRBV30; CDR3: CAYGRDNYNEQFF
V: TRBV5-1; CDR3: CASSLGGENYGYTF
V: TRBV20-1; CDR3: CSAPRHRDMARVYEQYF
V: TRBV6-1; CDR3: CASSDRVVEAFF
V: TRBV6-4; CDR3: CASRRDRGSPLHF
V: TRBV7-9; CDR3: CASSSGYQETQYF
V: TRBV11-2; CDR3: CASRSRQGLNEKLFF
V: TRBV5-6; CDR3: CASSSRRNYGYTF
V: TRBV6-5; CDR3: CASLGSGAPQEQYF
V: TRBV7-6; CDR3: CASSNGGAGYGYTF
V: TRBV9; CDR3: CASSAWDSYEQYF
V: TRBV20-1; CDR3: CSTNSRRNYGYTF
V: TRBV4-1; CDR3: CASSQEPPERVSYEQYF
V: TRBV28; CDR3: CASSPAPGAGEDTQYF
V: TRBV11-2; CDR3: CASSLGGSSGGKTQYF
V: TRBV28; CDR3: CASARERERLWETQYF
V: TRBV7-9; CDR3: CASSPRDQQGASPDTQYF
V: TRBV6-1; CDR3: CASRYRGRGTEAFF
V: TRBV7-9; CDR3: CASSLDPYEQYF
V: TRBV7-8; CDR3: CASSSRVNEQFF
V: TRBV15; CDR3: CATSRPRDFQETQYF
V: TRBV15; CDR3: CATSRRGSTDTQYF
V: TRBV7-2; CDR3: CASSPVVGGYNEQFF
V: TRBV20-1; CDR3: CSARDSGQGRSYEQYF
V: TRBV12-3/TRBV12-4; CDR3: CASKEQGNQPQHF
V: TRBV25-1; CDR3: CASSLLIETGHEQYF
V: TRBV19; CDR3: CASFRGATGELFF
V: TRBV28; CDR3: CARSKPIGEGPPGELFF
V: TRBV28; CDR3: CASSPWAGQGFGNQPQHF
V: TRBV29-1; CDR3: CSLRVAGELFF
V: TRBV11-1; CDR3: CASSLPSGGANGELFF
V: TRBV7-8; CDR3: CASSLGNKPSGGYTF
V: TRBV6-1; CDR3: CAIPNPTRALNNGQYF
V: TRBV29-1; CDR3: CSVRQVLRDEKLFF
V: TRBV15; CDR3: CATSRVSRAYSYEQYF
V: TRBV9; CDR3: CASSVQGATYEQYF
V: TRBV14; CDR3: CASSQAEGSPEAFF
V: TRBV10-3; CDR3: CAISRTVGQGALEYGYTF
V: TRBV7-2; CDR3: CASSLRLAGGPSSYNEQFF
V: TRBV2; CDR3: CASSALDRGLIGEGYTF
V: TRBV7-9; CDR3: CASSTTTSVVNTDTQYF
V: TRBV11-2; CDR3: CASSLWDREMNTEAFF
V: TRBV20-1; CDR3: CSAQNRLAVTDTQYF
V: TRBV20-1; CDR3: CSARETTIHYNEQFF
V: TRBV11-2; CDR3: CASSLVFGDKNEQFF
V: TRBV19; CDR3: CASTPLAGSYNEQFF
V: TRBV29-1; CDR3: CSLQPNTEAFF
V: TRBV12-5; CDR3: CASGLGTGDGYTF
V: TRBV27; CDR3: CASSFKRGVTEAFF
V: TRBV7-6; CDR3: CASSLRMSSYNEQFF